The 20 T cell receptor beta chains below come from one sample, sequenced in a study of immune evolution from preneoplasia to lung adenocarcinoma. Clones were read by immunoSEQ multiplex PCR, and TCRdb kept only the in-frame ones, dropping some. The sample lists around 8,000 clones; about four fifths were seen once. Sequenced sample: FFPE invasive lung adenocarcinoma tissue. Receptors were obtained from a person aged 50-75 years with lung adenocarcinoma.

The CDR3 DNA follows: TGCGCCAGCAGCCAGGGAAACTCTGGGGCCAACGTCCTGACTTTC. It translates to CASSQGNSGANVLTF. V and J are TRBV4-1 and TRBJ2-6; D not resolved. The CDR3 loop spans 15 amino acids. Germline CDR1 and CDR2: MGHRA and YSYEKL. With 3 bases removed from V and 0 bases from J, the gap between germline ends came to 6 bases.

The CDR3 loop is CASSLANYGYTF. CDR3 sequence (DNA): TGTGCCAGCAGCTTGGCAAACTATGGCTACACCTTC. V and J are TRBV5-6 and TRBJ1-2; D gene unclear. Germline CDR1 SGHDT, CDR2 YYEEEE. Trimming shortened V by 0 bases and J by 2 bases, and 2 bases separated the two germline ends. The CDR3 extends over 12 amino acids.

The chain is built from TRBV6-1 and TRBJ2-5; TRBD2 agrees at 7 bases. V lost 3 bases to trimming and J lost 4 bases; unmatched junction nucleotides: 5. The CDR3 runs to 14 residues. Germline CDR1 MNHNS, CDR2 SASEGT. CDR3 coding DNA: TGTGCCAGCAGTGACGGCGGGAGTATAGAGACCCAGTACTTC. As protein: CASSDGGSIETQYF.

This chain uses TRBV25-1 with TRBJ2-4; TRBD1 or TRBD2 may be the D gene (5 bases each). The CDR3 runs 17 residues. Germline values: CDR1 MGHDK, CDR2 SYGVNS. V was cut by 0 bases and J by 8 bases, with 20 bases left in between. CDR3 sequence reads: CASSEYPRDGGPDIQYF. CDR3 DNA: TGTGCCAGCAGTGAATATCCGAGGGATGGGGGTCCGGACATTCAGTACTTC.

The CDR3 loop is CASSRSGMSADTQYF. In nucleotides, the CDR3 is TGTGCCAGCTCACGAAGCGGGATGAGCGCAGATACGCAGTATTTT. This sequence joins TRBV18 and TRBJ2-3, with 7 bases matching TRBD2. CDR1 is KGHSH, CDR2 LQKENI, per germline. The trim removed 4 bases at V and 4 bases at J, leaving 8 bases unmatched. The length of the CDR3 is 15 residues.

This clone was counted a few times. V and J are TRBV18 and TRBJ1-5; 9 bases are shared with TRBD1. The V gene end was trimmed by 3 bases and the J gene end by 2 bases; junction bases not matched to a gene: 11. This CDR3 spans 18 amino acids. CDR1 KGHSH and CDR2 LQKENI come from the germline V gene. CDR3 in amino acids: CASSPFITGGNGNQPQHF. The CDR3 region has the DNA TGTGCCAGCTCACCGTTTATTACAGGGGGCAATGGCAATCAGCCCCAGCATTTT.

The chain joins TRBV6-5 to TRBJ2-1; TRBD2 is a possible D gene (5 bases). The CDR3 runs 15 residues. The germline gives CDR1 MNHEY, CDR2 SVGAGI. V was shortened by 6 bases and J by 2 bases, with 14 bases between the two germline ends. The CDR3 here is CASSPAGSAYNEQFF. In nucleotides, the CDR3 is TGTGCCAGCAGCCCAGCAGGTAGCGCCTACAATGAGCAGTTCTTC.

The sample holds a few counts of this clone. J is TRBJ2-7 and V is TRBV10-3; no definite D call. Germline-derived CDR1 and CDR2 are ENHRY and SYGVKD. V was trimmed by 2 bases and J by 3 bases, leaving 11 bases between them. The CDR3 has 14 residues. CDR3 nucleotide sequence: TGTGCCATCAGTGAGCCTACTCGAGACTACGAGCAGTACTTC. This translates into CAISEPTRDYEQYF.

The genes are TRBV28 and TRBJ2-1; D gene unclear. CDR3 length: 18 amino acids. CDR1 is MDHEN, CDR2 SYDVKM, per germline. V was shortened by 5 bases and J by 0 bases, with 20 bases between the two germline ends. The CDR3 loop is CASSRIPMTPSSYNEQFF. The CDR3 coding sequence is TGTGCCAGCAGTCGCATTCCCATGACTCCGAGCTCCTACAATGAGCAGTTCTTC.

V usage is TRBV30 and J usage is TRBJ2-7; 8 bases map to TRBD2. The germline V gene encodes CDR1 GTSNPN and CDR2 SVGIG (reference sequence). With 1 base clipped from V and 5 bases from J, the junction kept 4 bases outside the gene matches. The CDR3 is 13 amino acids. CDR3 loop: CAWSGAGVNEQYF. As DNA, the CDR3 is TGTGCCTGGAGTGGAGCGGGGGTTAACGAGCAGTACTTC.

The chain employs TRBV6-4 and TRBJ1-1; 8 positions match TRBD1. Germline values: CDR1 MRHNA, CDR2 SNTAGT. After removal of 2 bases from V and 7 bases from J, the junction contained 3 bases not matched to a gene. This CDR3 is built from 13 residues. The CDR3 DNA reads as TGTGCCAGCAGTGACGGCGACAGGGGTGAAGCTTTCTTT. It translates to CASSDGDRGEAFF.

The chain carries TRBV15 and TRBJ2-6, with D possibly being TRBD2 (5 bases). The CDR3 totals 15 residues. Per the germline V gene, CDR1 is LNHNV and CDR2 is YYDKDF (reference sequence). V dropped 4 bases and J dropped 2 bases, with 9 bases sitting between them. CDR3 nucleotides: TGTGCCACCAGCAACGAGGGTACTGGGGCCAACGTCCTGACTTTC. As protein: CATSNEGTGANVLTF.

This sequence joins TRBV5-1 and TRBJ2-1, with 10 bases identical to TRBD2. The V and J ends lost 7 bases and 4 bases, in that order; junction bases with no gene match: 8. There are 15 residues in the CDR3. Germline CDR1 SGHRS, CDR2 YFSETQ. CDR3 protein: CASAPSGSGYNEQFF. The DNA for the CDR3 is TGCGCCAGCGCCCCTAGCGGGAGTGGGTACAATGAGCAGTTCTTC.

In regard to this clone: An end of the junction differs from the germline gene, which may be a read error. The chain has TRBV4-1 and TRBJ2-7, with 10 bases lining up with TRBD2. CDR3 size: 14 residues. Per the germline V gene, CDR1 is MGHRA and CDR2 is YSYEKL. The chain's CDR3 is CASSQDPAGGDSHF. The DNA for the CDR3 is TGCGCCAGCAGCCAAGATCCAGCGGGGGGGGACTCCCACTTC.

The V and J genes are TRBV7-8 and TRBJ2-5, with D perhaps matching TRBD1 (6 bases). Trimming took off 1 base at V and 5 bases at J, with 11 bases between the two ends. CDR3 length equals 14 residues. Germline values: CDR1 SGHVS, CDR2 FQNEAQ. The CDR3 nucleotides read TGTGCCAGCAGCTTAGGGCAGAGGGGGGAGACCCAGTACTTC. Translated, it gives CASSLGQRGETQYF. The complete variable domain, with remaining parts taken from reference TRBV7-8 and TRBJ2-5, reads GAGVSQSPRYKVAKRGQDVALRCDPISGHVSLFWYQQALGQGPEFLTYFQNEAQLDKSGLPSDRFFAERPEGSVSTLKIQRTQQEDSAVYLCASSLGQRGETQYFGPGTRLLVL.

This rearrangement joins TRBV6-5 to TRBJ2-7; 8 positions agree with TRBD1. From germline, CDR1 is MNHEY and CDR2 SVGAGI. The CDR3 runs 16 residues. V dropped 0 bases and J dropped 0; count of bases not matched to a gene: 4. CDR3 DNA: TGTGCCAGCAGTTACTCATGGGACAGGAGCTCCTACGAGCAGTACTTC. It specifies CASSYSWDRSSYEQYF.

The J gene is TRBJ2-7, the V gene TRBV2; 8 bases match TRBD2. The CDR3 sequence is 14 residues long. The germline V gene has CDR1 SNHLY and CDR2 FYNNEI. V gave up 8 bases and J gave up 4 bases; unmatched junction bases: 10. The CDR3 sequence: CASATERELYEQYF. The CDR3 DNA follows: TGTGCCAGCGCCACAGAGCGGGAGTTGTACGAGCAGTACTTC.

The chain has TRBV28 and TRBJ1-1; 7 bases are a match to TRBD1. The V gene's germline CDR1 is MDHEN and CDR2 SYDVKM. This CDR3 has 17 residues. V gave up 2 bases and J gave up 0 bases; unmatched junction bases: 9. CDR3 sequence: CASSLMWQGGMNTEAFF. CDR3 nucleotides: TGTGCCAGCAGTTTAATGTGGCAGGGGGGGATGAACACTGAAGCTTTCTTT. The whole variable domain, filled in from reference TRBV28 and TRBJ1-1, reads DVKVTQSSRYLVKRTGEKVFLECVQDMDHENMFWYRQDPGLGLRLIYFSYDVKMKEKGDIPEGYSVSREKKERFSLILESASTNQTSMYLCASSLMWQGGMNTEAFFGQGTRLTVV.

The genes are TRBV18 and TRBJ1-4; perhaps TRBD1 as D (6 bases). This CDR3 comprises 15 residues. The V and J ends lost 3 bases and 2 bases respectively, with 10 bases between them. CDR1 is KGHSH and CDR2 is LQKENI in the germline V gene. The chain's CDR3 is CASSPGGRTNEKLFF. DNA of the CDR3: TGTGCCAGCTCACCTGGGGGGCGGACTAATGAAAAACTGTTTTTT.

The rearrangement links TRBV28 to TRBJ1-1; D may be TRBD1 (6 bases). This CDR3 has 16 amino acids. V was pared by 4 bases and J by 0 bases, with 15 bases between. Per the germline V gene, CDR1 is MDHEN and CDR2 is SYDVKM. The CDR3 is CASSSPWGALNTEAFF. The DNA of the CDR3 is TGTGCCAGCAGTTCGCCCTGGGGGGCCCTGAACACTGAAGCTTTCTTT.